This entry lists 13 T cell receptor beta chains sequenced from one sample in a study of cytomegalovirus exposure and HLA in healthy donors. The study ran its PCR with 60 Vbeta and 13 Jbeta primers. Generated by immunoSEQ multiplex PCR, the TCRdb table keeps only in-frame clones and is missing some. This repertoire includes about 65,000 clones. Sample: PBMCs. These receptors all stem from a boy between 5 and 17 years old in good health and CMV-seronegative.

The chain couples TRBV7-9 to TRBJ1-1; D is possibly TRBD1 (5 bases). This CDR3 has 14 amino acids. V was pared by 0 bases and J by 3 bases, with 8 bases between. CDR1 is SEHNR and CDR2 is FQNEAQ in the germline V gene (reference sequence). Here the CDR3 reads CASSLAAGDTEAFF. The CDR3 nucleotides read TGTGCCAGCAGCTTAGCGGCGGGGGACACTGAAGCTTTCTTT.

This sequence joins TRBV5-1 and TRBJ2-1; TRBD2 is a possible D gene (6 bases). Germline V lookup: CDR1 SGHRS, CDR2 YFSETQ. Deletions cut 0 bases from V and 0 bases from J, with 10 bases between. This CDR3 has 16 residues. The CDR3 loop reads CASSLGGESSYNEQFF. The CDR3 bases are TGCGCCAGCAGCTTGGGCGGGGAGAGCTCCTACAATGAGCAGTTCTTC.

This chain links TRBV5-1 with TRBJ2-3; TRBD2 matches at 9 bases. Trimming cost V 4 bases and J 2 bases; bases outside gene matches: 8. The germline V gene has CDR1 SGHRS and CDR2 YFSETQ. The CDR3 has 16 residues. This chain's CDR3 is CASSPPGLAFTDTQYF. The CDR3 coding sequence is TGCGCCAGCAGCCCCCCCGGACTAGCGTTCACAGATACGCAGTATTTT. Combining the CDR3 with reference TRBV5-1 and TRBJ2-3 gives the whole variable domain KAGVTQTPRYLIKTRGQQVTLSCSPISGHRSVSWYQQTPGQGLQFLFEYFSETQRNKGNFPGRFSGRQFSNSRSEMNVSTLELGDSALYLCASSPPGLAFTDTQYFGPGTRLTVL.

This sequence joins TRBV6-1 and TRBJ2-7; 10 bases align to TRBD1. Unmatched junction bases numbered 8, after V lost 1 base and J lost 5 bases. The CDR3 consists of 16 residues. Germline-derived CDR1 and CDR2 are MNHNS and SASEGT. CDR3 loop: CASSEERMTGGNEQYF. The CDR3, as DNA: TGTGCCAGCAGTGAAGAGAGGATGACAGGGGGCAACGAGCAGTACTTC.

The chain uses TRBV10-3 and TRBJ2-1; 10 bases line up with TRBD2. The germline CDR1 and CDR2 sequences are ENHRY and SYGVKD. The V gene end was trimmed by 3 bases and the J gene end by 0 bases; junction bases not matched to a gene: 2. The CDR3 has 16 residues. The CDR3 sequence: CAISDSGRSSYNEQFF. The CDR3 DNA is TGTGCCATCAGTGATAGCGGGAGGTCCTCCTACAATGAGCAGTTCTTC.

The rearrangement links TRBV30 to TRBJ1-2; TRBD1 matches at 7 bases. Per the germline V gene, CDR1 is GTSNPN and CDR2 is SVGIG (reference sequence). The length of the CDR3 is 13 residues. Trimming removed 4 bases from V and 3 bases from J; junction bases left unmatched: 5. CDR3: CAWNLQGHYGYTF. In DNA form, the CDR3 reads TGTGCCTGGAATCTACAGGGGCACTATGGCTACACCTTC.

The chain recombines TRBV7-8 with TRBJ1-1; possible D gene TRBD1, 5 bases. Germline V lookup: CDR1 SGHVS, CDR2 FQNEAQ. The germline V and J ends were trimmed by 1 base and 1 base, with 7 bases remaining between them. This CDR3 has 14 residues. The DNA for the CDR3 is TGTGCCAGCAGCTTAGGGGGCGGGAACACTGAAGCTTTCTTT. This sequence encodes CASSLGGGNTEAFF.

The CDR3 is CASSLNGANYGYTF. DNA of the CDR3: TGTGCCAGCAGTTTAAACGGTGCTAACTATGGCTACACCTTC. V gene TRBV27 combines with J gene TRBJ1-2; no definite D call. Germline V lookup: CDR1 MNHEY, CDR2 SMNVEV (reference sequence). CDR3 size: 14 residues. V was shortened by 2 bases and J by 0 bases, with 7 bases between the two germline ends.

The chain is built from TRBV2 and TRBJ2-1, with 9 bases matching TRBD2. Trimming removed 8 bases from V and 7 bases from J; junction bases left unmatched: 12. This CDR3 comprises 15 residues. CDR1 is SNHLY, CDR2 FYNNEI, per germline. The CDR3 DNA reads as TGTGCCAGCTCCAAAGAGCGGGGGGCCGAAAATGAGCAGTTCTTC. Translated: CASSKERGAENEQFF.

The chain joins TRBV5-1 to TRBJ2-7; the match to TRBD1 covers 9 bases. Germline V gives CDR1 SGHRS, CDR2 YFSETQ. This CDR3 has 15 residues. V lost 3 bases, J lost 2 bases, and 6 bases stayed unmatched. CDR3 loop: CASSSGTGPTYEQYF. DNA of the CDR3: TGCGCCAGCAGCTCCGGGACAGGGCCAACCTACGAGCAGTACTTC.

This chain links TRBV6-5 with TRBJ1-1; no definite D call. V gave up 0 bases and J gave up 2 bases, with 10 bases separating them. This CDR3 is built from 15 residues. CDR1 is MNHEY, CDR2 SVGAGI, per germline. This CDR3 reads CASSYSSFLNTEAFF. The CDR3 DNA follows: TGTGCCAGCAGTTACTCTTCCTTCCTTAACACTGAAGCTTTCTTT.

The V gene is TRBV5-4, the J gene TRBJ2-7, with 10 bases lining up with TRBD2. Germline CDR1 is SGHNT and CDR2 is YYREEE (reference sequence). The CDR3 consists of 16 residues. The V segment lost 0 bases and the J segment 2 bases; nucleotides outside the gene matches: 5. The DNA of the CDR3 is TGTGCCAGCAGCTTGGGGACTAGCGGAGGCACCTACGAGCAGTACTTC. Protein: CASSLGTSGGTYEQYF.

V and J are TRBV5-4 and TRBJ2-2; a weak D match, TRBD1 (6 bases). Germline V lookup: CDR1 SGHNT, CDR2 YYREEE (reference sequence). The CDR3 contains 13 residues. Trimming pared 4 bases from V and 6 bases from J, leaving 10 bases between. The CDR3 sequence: CASSQQGPGELFF. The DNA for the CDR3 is TGTGCCAGCAGCCAACAGGGCCCCGGGGAGCTGTTTTTT.